This T cell receptor (beta chain) came from a study of identical twins. Study-wide results and limits: Models underestimated how often monozygotic twins shared out-of-frame TCR alpha. Clonotypes of the beta chain that were abundant in cord blood carried fewer insertions (memory repertoires showed none).

Trimming stripped 5 bases from V and 0 bases from J, with 11 bases between. The CDR3 has 14 residues. The germline CDR1 and CDR2 sequences are DFQATT and SNEGSKA (reference sequence). In its sample, this clonotype was seen many times. Its antigen is not known. Healthy Caucasians, and only they, were the donors. TCRdb ran MiXCR on the 5' RACE reads and lists one entry per CDR3 protein. The data hold hundreds of thousands of distinct CDR3 sequences, with approximately 6% observed a single time. The sequence was collected from a man aged 18-30 years in good health. This rearrangement joins TRBV20-1 to TRBJ2-1, with unresolved D. The specimen was naive T cells sorted from blood. CDR3 DNA sequence: TGCAGTGCTCCCTTAGGTTCCTCCTACAATGAGCAGTTCTTC. The encoded protein is CSAPLGSSYNEQFF.